Sequencing of this T cell receptor beta chain was carried out in a study of CD8+CD57+ T cells in acquired aplastic anemia. Overall study: Mean yield of DNA from sorted CD4+ and CD8+ cells was roughly 3.2 ug.

Profiles of TCR beta VDJ and CDR3 were generated from a genomic DNA template. In TCRdb, the reads were re-called with MiXCR into one record per CDR3 protein. The repertoire consists of 200,000 to 300,000 distinct CDR3 sequences, with around 43% occurring once and the leading ten covering 7% to 10%. Only patients with CD8+CD57+ cell expansion on flow cytometry were chosen for sequencing. Germline V gene data show CDR1 as SQVTM and CDR2 as ANQGSEA. With 6 bases clipped from V and 9 bases from J, the junction kept 9 bases outside the gene matches. The length of the CDR3 is 14 residues. The material sequenced was sorted CD4+, CD8+, or CD8+CD57+ T cells (not recorded which) from PBMCs. The receptor was derived from a human donor with aplastic anemia. This chain links TRBV29-1 with TRBJ1-6, with 9 bases fitting TRBD1. The DNA for the CDR3 is TGCAGCGTCACTCTGGGACAGGGAAGTTCACCCCTCCACTTT. Protein product: CSVTLGQGSSPLHF.